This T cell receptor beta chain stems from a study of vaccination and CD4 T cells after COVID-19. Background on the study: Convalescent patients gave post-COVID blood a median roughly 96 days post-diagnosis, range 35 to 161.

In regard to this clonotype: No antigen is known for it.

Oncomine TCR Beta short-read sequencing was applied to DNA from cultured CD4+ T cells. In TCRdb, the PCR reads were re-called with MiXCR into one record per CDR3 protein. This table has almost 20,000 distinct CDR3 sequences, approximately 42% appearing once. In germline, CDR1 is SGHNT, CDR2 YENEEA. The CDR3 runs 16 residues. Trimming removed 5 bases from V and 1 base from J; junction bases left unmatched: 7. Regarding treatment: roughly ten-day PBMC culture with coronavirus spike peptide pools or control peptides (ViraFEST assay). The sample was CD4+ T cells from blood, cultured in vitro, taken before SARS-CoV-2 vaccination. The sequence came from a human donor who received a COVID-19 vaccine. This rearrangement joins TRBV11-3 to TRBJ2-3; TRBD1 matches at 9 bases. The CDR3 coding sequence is TGTGCCAGCAGCGGGGACAGGGCGAGGGGCACAGATACGCAGTATTTT. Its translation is CASSGDRARGTDTQYF. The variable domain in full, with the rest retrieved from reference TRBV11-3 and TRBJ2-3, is EAGVVQSPRYKIIEKKQPVAFWCNPISGHNTLYWYLQNLGQGPELLIRYENEEAVDDSQLPKDRFSAERLKGVDSTLKIQPAELGDSAVYLCASSGDRARGTDTQYFGPGTRLTVL.